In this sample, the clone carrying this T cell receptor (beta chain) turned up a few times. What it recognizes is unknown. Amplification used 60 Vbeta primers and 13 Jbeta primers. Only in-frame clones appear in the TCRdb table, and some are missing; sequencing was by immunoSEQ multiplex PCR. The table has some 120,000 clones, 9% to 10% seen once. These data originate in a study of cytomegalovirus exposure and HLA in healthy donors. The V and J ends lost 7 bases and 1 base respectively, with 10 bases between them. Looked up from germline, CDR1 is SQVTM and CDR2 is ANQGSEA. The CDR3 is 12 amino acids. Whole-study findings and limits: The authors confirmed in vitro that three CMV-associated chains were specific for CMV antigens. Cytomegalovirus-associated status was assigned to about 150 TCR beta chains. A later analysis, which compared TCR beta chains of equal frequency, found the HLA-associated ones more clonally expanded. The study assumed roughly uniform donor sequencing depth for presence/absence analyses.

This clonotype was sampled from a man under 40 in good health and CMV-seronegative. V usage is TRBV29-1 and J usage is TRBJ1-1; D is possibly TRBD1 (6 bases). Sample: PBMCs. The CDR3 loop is CSGSRGNTEAFF. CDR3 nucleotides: TGCAGCGGATCCAGGGGGAACACTGAAGCTTTCTTT.